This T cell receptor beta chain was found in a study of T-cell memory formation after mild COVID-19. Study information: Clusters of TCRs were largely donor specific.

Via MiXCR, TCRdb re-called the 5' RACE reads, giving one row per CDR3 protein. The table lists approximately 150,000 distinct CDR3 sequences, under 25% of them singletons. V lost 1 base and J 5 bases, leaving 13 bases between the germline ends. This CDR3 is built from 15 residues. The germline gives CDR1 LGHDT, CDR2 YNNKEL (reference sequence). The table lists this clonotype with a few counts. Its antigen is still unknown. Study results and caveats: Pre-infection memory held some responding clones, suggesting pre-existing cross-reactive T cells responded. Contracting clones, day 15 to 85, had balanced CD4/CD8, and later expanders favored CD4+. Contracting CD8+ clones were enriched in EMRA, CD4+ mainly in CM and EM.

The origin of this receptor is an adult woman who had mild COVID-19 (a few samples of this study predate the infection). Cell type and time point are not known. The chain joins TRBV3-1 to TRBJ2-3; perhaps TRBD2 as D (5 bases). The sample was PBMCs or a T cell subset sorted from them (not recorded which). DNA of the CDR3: TGTGCCAGCAGCCAAGGTCGGGGAGCCGGAGATACGCAGTATTTT. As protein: CASSQGRGAGDTQYF.